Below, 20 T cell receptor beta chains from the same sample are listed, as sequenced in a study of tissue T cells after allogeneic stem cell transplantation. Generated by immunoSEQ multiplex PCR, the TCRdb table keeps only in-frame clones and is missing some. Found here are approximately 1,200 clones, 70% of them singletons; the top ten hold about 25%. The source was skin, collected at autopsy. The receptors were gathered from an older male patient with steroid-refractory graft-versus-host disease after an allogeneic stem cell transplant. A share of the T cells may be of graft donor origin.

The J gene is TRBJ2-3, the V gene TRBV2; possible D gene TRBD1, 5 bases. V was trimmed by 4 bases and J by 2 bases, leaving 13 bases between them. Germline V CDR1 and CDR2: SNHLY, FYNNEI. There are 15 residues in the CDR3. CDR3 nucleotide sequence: TGTGCCAGCAGTGGGGGCACAGCGTCCACAGATACGCAGTATTTT. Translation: CASSGGTASTDTQYF.

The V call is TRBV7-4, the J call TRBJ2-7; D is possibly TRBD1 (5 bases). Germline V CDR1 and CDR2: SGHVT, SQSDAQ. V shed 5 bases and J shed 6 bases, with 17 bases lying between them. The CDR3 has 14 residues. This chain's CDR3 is CASSVPRVTGEQYF. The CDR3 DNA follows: TGTGCCAGCAGCGTCCCCAGGGTTACGGGCGAGCAGTACTTC.

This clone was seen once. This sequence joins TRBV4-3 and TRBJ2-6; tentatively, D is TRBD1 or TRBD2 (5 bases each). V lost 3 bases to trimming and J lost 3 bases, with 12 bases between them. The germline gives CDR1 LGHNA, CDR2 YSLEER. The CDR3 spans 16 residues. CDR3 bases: TGCGCCAGCAGCCACTCTGGGGGTAGTGGGGCCAACGTCCTGACTTTC. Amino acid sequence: CASSHSGGSGANVLTF.

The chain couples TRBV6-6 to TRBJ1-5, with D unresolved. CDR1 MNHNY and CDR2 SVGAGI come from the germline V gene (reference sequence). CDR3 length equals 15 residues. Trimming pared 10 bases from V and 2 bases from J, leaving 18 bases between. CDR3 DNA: TGTGCCACCGTCAAACTGAGTGGTGGCAATCAGCCCCAGCATTTT. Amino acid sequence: CATVKLSGGNQPQHF.

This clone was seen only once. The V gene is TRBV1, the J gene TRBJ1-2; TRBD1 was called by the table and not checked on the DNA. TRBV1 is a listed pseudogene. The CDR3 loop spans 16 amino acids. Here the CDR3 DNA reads TGCACCAGCAGCGGACAGGACACGCAAAGGGTGGATGGCTACACCTTC. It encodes CTSSGQDTQRVDGYTF.

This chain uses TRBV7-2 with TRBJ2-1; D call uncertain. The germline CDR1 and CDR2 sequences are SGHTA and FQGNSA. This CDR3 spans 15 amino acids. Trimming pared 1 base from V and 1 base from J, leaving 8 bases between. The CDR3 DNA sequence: TGTGCCAGCAGCTTAGGAGTTACTTCCTACAATGAGCAGTTCTTC. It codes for CASSLGVTSYNEQFF.

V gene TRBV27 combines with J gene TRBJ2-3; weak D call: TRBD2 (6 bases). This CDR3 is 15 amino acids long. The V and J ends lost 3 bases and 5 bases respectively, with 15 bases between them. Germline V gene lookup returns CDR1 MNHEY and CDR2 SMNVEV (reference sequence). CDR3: CASSFSGGIGDTQYF. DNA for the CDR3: TGTGCCAGCAGTTTTTCTGGGGGGATCGGAGATACGCAGTATTTT.

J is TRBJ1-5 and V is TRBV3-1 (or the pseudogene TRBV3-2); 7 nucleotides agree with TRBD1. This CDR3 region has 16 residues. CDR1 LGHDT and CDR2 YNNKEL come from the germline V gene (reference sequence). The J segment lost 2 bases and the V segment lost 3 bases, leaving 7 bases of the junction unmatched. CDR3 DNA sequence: TGTGCCAGCAGCCAGACAGGGATCGGCGGCAATCAGCCCCAGCATTTT. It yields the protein CASSQTGIGGNQPQHF.

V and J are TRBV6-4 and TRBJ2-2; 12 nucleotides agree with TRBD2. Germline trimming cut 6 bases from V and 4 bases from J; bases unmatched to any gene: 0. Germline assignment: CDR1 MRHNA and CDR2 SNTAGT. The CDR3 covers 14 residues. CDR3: CASRLAGGTGELFF. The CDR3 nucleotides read TGTGCCAGCAGACTAGCGGGAGGCACCGGGGAGCTGTTTTTT.

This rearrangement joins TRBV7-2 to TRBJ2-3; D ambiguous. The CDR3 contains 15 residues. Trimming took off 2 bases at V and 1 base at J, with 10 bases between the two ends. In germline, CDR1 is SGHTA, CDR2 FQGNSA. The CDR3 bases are TGTGCCAGCAGCTTAAATAGGTTCGGCACAGATACGCAGTATTTT. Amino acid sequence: CASSLNRFGTDTQYF.

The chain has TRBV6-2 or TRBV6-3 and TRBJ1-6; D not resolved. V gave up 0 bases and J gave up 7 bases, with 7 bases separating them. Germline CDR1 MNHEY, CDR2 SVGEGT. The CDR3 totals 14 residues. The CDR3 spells CASSYSGRNSPLHF. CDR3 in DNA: TGTGCCAGCAGTTACTCGGGCAGAAATTCACCCCTCCACTTT.

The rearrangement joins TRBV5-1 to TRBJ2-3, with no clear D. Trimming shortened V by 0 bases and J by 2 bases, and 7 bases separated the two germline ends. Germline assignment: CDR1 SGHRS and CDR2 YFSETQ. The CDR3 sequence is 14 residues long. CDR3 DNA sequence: TGCGCCAGCAGCTTGGCCGGAGCCACAGATACGCAGTATTTT. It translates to CASSLAGATDTQYF.

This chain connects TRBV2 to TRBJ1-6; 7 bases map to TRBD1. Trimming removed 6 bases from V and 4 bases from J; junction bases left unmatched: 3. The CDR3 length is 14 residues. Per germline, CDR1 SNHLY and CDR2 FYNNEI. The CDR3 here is CASSAGQYNSPLHF. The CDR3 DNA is TGTGCCAGCAGCGCGGGACAGTATAATTCACCCCTCCACTTT.

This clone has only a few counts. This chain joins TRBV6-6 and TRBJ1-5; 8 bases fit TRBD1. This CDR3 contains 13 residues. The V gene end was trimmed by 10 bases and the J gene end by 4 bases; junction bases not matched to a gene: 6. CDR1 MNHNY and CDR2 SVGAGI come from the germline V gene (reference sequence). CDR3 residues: CATGTGRNQPQHF. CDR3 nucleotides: TGTGCCACCGGGACAGGAAGAAATCAGCCCCAGCATTTT.

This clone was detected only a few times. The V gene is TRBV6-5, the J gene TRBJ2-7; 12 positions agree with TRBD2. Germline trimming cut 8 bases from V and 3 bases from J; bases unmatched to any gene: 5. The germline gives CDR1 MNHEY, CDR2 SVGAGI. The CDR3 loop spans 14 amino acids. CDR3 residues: CASRRTSGVYEQYF. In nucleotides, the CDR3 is TGTGCCAGCCGTAGGACTAGCGGGGTCTACGAGCAGTACTTC.

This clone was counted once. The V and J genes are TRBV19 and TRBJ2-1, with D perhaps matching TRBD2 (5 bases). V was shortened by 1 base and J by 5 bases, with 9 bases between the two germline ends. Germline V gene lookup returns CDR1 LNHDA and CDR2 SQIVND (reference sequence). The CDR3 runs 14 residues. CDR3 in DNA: TGTGCCAGTAGTATAGCAGGACTTAACAATGAGCAGTTCTTC. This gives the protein CASSIAGLNNEQFF.

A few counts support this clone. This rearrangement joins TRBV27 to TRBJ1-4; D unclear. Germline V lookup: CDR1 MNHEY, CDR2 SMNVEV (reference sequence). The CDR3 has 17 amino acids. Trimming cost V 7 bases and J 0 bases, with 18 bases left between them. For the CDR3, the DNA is TGTGCCAGCACCCAGAAAACCTACAGTGCAACTAATGAAAAACTGTTTTTT. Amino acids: CASTQKTYSATNEKLFF.

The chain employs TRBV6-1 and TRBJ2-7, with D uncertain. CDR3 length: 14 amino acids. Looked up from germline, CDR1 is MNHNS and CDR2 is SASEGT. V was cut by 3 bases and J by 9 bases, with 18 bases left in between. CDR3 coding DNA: TGTGCCAGCAGTGATGCCCTGGAGTGGTTCAGGCAGTACTTC. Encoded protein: CASSDALEWFRQYF.

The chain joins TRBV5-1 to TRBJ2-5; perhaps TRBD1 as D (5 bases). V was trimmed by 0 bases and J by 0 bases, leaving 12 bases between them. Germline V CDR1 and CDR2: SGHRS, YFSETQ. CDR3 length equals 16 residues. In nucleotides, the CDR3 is TGCGCCAGCAGCTTGGGGACACTCCGGTACCAAGAGACCCAGTACTTC. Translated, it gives CASSLGTLRYQETQYF. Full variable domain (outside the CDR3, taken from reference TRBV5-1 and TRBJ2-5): KAGVTQTPRYLIKTRGQQVTLSCSPISGHRSVSWYQQTPGQGLQFLFEYFSETQRNKGNFPGRFSGRQFSNSRSEMNVSTLELGDSALYLCASSLGTLRYQETQYFGPGTRLLVL.

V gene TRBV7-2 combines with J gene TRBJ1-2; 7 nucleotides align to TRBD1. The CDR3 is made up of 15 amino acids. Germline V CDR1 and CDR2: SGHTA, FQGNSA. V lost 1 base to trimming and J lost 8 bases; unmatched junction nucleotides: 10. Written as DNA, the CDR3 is TGTGCCAGCAGCTTAGGCGGGACAGTAGGGGAGGGCTACACCTTC. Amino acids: CASSLGGTVGEGYTF. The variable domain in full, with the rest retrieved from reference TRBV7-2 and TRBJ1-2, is GAGVSQSPSNKVTEKGKDVELRCDPISGHTALYWYRQSLGQGLEFLIYFQGNSAPDKSGLPSDRFSAERTGGSVSTLTIQRTQQEDSAVYLCASSLGGTVGEGYTFGSGTRLTVV.